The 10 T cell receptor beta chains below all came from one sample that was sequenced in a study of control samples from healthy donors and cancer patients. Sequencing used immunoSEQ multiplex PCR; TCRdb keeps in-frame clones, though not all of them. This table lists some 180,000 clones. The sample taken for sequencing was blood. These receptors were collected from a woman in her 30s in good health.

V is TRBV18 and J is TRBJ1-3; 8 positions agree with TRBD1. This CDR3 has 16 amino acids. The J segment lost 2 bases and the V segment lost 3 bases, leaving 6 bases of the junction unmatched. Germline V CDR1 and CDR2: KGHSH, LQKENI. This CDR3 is CASSPDRVIAGNTIYF. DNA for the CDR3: TGTGCCAGCTCACCGGACAGGGTCATCGCTGGAAACACCATATATTTT.

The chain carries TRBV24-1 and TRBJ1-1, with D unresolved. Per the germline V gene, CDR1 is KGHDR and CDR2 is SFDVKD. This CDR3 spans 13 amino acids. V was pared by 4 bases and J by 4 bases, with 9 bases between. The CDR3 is CATSEPGGTEAFF. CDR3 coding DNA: TGTGCCACCAGTGAGCCCGGCGGCACTGAAGCTTTCTTT.

For the CDR3, the DNA is TGCAGCGTTGGACAGGGGAGGTCTGGGGCCAACGTCCTGACTTTC. Its protein is CSVGQGRSGANVLTF. The chain has TRBV29-1 and TRBJ2-6; TRBD1 matches at 8 bases. The CDR3 is 15 residues long. The germline CDR1 and CDR2 sequences are SQVTM and ANQGSEA. V was pared by 4 bases and J by 1 base, with 3 bases of the junction left unmatched.

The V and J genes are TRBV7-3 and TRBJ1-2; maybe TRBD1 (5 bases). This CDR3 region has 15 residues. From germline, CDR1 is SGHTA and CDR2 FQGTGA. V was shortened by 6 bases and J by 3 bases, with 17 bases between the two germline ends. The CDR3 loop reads CASRSPGRGHYGYTF. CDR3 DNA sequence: TGTGCCAGCAGATCCCCAGGAAGGGGCCACTATGGCTACACCTTC.

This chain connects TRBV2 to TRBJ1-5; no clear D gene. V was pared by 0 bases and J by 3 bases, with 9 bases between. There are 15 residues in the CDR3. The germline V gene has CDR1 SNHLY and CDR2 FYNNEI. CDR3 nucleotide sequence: TGTGCCAGCAGTGAAGCGCTTTGGACCAATCAGCCCCAGCATTTT. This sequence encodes CASSEALWTNQPQHF.

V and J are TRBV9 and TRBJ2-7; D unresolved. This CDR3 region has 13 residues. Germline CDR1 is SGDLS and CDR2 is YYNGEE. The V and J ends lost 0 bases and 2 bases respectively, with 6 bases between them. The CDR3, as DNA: TGTGCCAGCAGCGTAGGCTCGGCCTACGAGCAGTACTTC. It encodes CASSVGSAYEQYF.

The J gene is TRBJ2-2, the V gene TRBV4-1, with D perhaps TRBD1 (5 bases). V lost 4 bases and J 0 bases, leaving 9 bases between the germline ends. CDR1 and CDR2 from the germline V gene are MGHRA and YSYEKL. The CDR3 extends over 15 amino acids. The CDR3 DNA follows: TGCGCCAGCAGCCCGACAGTTGCGAACACCGGGGAGCTGTTTTTT. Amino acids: CASSPTVANTGELFF.

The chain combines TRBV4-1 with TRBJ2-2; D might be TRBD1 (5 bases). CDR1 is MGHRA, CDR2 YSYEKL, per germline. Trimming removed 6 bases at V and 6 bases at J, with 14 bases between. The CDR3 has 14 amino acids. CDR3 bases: TGCGCCAGCAGACCCGGACAAGTTTCCGGGGAGCTGTTTTTT. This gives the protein CASRPGQVSGELFF.

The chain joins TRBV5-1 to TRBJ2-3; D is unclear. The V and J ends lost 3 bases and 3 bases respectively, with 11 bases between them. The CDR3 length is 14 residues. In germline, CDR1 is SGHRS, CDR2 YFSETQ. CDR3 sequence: CASSSRQVTDTQYF. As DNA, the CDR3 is TGCGCCAGCAGCTCGCGTCAGGTTACAGATACGCAGTATTTT. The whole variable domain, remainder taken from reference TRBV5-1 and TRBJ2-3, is KAGVTQTPRYLIKTRGQQVTLSCSPISGHRSVSWYQQTPGQGLQFLFEYFSETQRNKGNFPGRFSGRQFSNSRSEMNVSTLELGDSALYLCASSSRQVTDTQYFGPGTRLTVL.

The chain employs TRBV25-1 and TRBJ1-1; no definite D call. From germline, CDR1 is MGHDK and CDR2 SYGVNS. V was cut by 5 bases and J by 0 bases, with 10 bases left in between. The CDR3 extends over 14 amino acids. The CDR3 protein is CASSPAGMNTEAFF. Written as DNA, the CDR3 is TGTGCCAGCAGTCCGGCAGGCATGAACACTGAAGCTTTCTTT.